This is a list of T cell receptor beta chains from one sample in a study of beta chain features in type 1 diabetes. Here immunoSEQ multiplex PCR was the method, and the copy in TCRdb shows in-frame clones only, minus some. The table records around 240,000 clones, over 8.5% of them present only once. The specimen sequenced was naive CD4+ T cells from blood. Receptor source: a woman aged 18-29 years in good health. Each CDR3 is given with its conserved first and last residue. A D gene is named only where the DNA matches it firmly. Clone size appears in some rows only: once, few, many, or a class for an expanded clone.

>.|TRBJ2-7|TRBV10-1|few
TGCGCCAGCAGTGGGGCAGGATACCAGCAGTACTTC
CASSGAGYQQYF
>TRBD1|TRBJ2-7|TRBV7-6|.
TGTGCCAGCAGCCCACAACGACAGGGTTCCTACGAGCAGTACTTC
CASSPQRQGSYEQYF
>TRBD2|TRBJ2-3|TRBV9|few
TGTGCCAGCAGCACCCTAGCGGCCTCCGCCACAGATACGCAGTATTTT
CASSTLAASATDTQYF
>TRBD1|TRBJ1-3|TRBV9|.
TGTGCCAGCAGGGCCGGGACAGATGGAAACACCATATATTTT
CASRAGTDGNTIYF
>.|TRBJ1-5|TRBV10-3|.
TGTGCCATCAGTGAGTCGCCGGGTCAGCCCCAGCATTTT
CAISESPGQPQHF
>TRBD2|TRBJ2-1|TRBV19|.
TGTGCCAGTAGTACTCTAGCGGGAGGGCCGCCAGACGAGTTCTTC
CASSTLAGGPPDEFF
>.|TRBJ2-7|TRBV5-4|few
TGTGCCAGCAGCGGGGCAGTACGGCCCCTATCCTACGAGCAGTACTTC
CASSGAVRPLSYEQYF
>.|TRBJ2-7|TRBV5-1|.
TGCGCCAGCAGCGCCCACAGGGCTAGCGAGCAGTACTTC
CASSAHRASEQYF
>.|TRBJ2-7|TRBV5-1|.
TGCGCCAGCCGAAACCGGGACACCTCCTACGAGCAGTACTTC
CASRNRDTSYEQYF
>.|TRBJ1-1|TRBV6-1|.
TGTGCCAGCATGGCCGGGAGAATGAACACTGAAGCTTTCTTT
CASMAGRMNTEAFF
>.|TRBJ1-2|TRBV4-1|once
TGCGCCAGCAGCCAAGCCCCCCCAATCCCGGGTCCTCTTAACTATTTCTATGGCTACACCTTC
CASSQAPPIPGPLNYFYGYTF
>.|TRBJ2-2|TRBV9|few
TGTGCCAGCAGCCCGCGGGGCGCCGGGGAGCTGTTTTTT
CASSPRGAGELFF
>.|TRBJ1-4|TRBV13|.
TGTGCCAGCAGCTCCGGGGAAAAACTGTTTTTT
CASSSGEKLFF
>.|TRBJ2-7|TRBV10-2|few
TGCGCCTCGCGGGCGGAACTTCCCTACGAGCAGTACTTC
CASRAELPYEQYF
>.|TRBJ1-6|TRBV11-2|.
TGTGCCAGCAGCCGCGAAAATTCACCCCTCCACTTT
CASSRENSPLHF
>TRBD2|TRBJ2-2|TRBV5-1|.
TGCGCCAGCAGCTTGAGTGCGGGAGCGAACACCGGGGAGCTGTTTTTT
CASSLSAGANTGELFF
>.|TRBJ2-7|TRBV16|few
TGTGCCAGCAGCCAATCCGTTTTCGGGGATGAGCAGTACTTC
CASSQSVFGDEQYF
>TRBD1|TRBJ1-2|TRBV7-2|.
TGTGCCAGCAGCTTAGCTACGACAGGGACTAACTATGGCTACACCTTC
CASSLATTGTNYGYTF
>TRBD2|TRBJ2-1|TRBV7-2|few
TGTGCCAGCAGCGGGCAGACTAGCGGGGGTTACAATGAGCAGTTCTTC
CASSGQTSGGYNEQFF
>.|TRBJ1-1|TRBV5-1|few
TGCGCCAGCAGCTTGGATCACCGCGGTGAAGCTTTCTTT
CASSLDHRGEAFF
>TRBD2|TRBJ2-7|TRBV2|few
TGTGCCAGCAGTGGACTAGCGGGGATCTACGAGCAGTACTTC
CASSGLAGIYEQYF
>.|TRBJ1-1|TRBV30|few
TGTGCCTGGAGGCTTACGGGGGGCACTGAAGCTTTCTTT
CAWRLTGGTEAFF
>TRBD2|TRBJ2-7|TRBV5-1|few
TGCGCCAGCAGCTTGGCGGGACTAGCGGCGACCTACGAGCAGTACTTC
CASSLAGLAATYEQYF
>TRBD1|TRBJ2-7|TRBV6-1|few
TGTGCCAGCCGAAGGGACAGGGCAGCCTACGAGCAGTACTTC
CASRRDRAAYEQYF
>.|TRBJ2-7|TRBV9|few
TGTGCCAGCAGCGTGGGCCTTCTCTCCTACGAGCAGTACTTC
CASSVGLLSYEQYF
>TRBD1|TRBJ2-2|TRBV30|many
TGTGCCGAGGGACAGCCGAACACCGGGGAGCTGTTTTTT
CAEGQPNTGELFF
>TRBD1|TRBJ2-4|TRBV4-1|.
TGCGCCAGCAGCCAGGGACAGTTAGCCAAAAACATTCAGTACTTC
CASSQGQLAKNIQYF